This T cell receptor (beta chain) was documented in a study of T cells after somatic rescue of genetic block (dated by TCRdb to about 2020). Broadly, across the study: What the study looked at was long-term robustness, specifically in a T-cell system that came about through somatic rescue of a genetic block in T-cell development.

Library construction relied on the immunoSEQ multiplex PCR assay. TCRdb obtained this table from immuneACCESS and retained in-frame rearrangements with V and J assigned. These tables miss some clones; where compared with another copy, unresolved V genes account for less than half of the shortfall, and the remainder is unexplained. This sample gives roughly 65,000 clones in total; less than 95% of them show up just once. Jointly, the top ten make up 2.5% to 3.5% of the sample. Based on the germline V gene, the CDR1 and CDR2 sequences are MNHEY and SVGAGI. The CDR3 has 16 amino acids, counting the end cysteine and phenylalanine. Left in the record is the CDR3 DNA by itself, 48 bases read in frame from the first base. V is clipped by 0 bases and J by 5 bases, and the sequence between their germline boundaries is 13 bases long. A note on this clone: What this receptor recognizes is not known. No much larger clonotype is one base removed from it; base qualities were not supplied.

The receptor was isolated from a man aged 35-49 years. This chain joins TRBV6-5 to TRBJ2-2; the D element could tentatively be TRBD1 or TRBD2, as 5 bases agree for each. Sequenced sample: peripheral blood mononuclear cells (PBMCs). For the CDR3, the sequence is CASSYSRGVRTGELFF. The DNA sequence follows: TGTGCCAGCAGTTACTCGAGGGGCGTACGGACCGGGGAGCTGTTTTTT.